This record covers a single T cell receptor beta chain. Random hexamers were used to reverse transcribe about 0.5 to 1 ug of RNA. Amplification of TCR beta CDR3 was carried out by immunoSEQ multiplex PCR, which covered 54 Vbeta and 13 Jbeta segments. One entry per CDR3 protein, called by TCRdb with MiXCR from the immunoSEQ multiplex PCR reads. The sample contains about 240,000 distinct CDR3 sequences, less than 96% of which appear only once. The source of the sample is a study of CD8 T cells in Susac syndrome. Study-wide context: Among the Susac syndrome patients who underwent sequencing, roughly 6 had clinically active disease, while about 8 of them were in remission. Patients with Susac syndrome, at blood draw, were therapy-naive, on corticosteroids, or on intravenous immunoglobulin alone.

This receptor was obtained from a human donor with Susac syndrome. Sequenced sample: CD4+ T cells from PBMCs.

CDR3 in DNA: TGCAGCGTTGAGTCAGGTCCTAATGAAAAACTGTTTTTT. Amino acids: CSVESGPNEKLFF. V gene TRBV29-1 combines with J gene TRBJ1-4, with D uncertain. The CDR3 runs 13 residues. Germline V gene lookup returns CDR1 SQVTM and CDR2 ANQGSEA. Deletions cut 3 bases from V and 3 bases from J, with 8 bases between.